These 7 T cell receptor beta chains were all obtained from the same sample, sequenced in a study of CD8 T cells in ankylosing spondylitis. Whole-study results and caveats: In ankylosing spondylitis blood, a motif of roughly 8 highly homologous TCR beta variants appeared characteristic.

Their specific antigens are unknown. TCRdb used MiXCR to reprocess the 5' RACE reads, holding one entry per CDR3 protein. The sample has about 800,000 distinct CDR3 sequences, about 12% seen once. Sequenced: blood, either unsorted or a sorted T cell fraction (not recorded which). The origin of the receptors is a male donor with ankylosing spondylitis.

This clonotype was seen repeatedly, ten times or more. V usage is TRBV5-1 and J usage is TRBJ1-2; 9 nucleotides agree with TRBD1. Germline V gene sequence: CDR1 SGHRS, CDR2 YFSETQ. The CDR3 totals 17 residues. After removal of 0 bases from V and 2 bases from J, the junction contained 8 bases not matched to a gene. In nucleotides, the CDR3 is TGCGCCAGCAGCTTGGATGTGTGGGGACAGGGAAACTATGGCTACACCTTC. It specifies CASSLDVWGQGNYGYTF.

This clonotype was seen a handful of times. The V call is TRBV24-1, the J call TRBJ2-3; 12 bases agree with TRBD1. The germline V gene encodes CDR1 KGHDR and CDR2 SFDVKD. The CDR3 sequence is 17 residues long. V trimming: 3 bases; J trimming: 4 bases; junction bases outside the gene matches: 7. This chain's CDR3 is CATSDPGTGGLSDTQYF. The CDR3 coding sequence is TGTGCCACCAGTGATCCGGGGACAGGGGGCTTATCAGATACGCAGTATTTT.

This clonotype was observed a handful of times. The gene calls are TRBV4-3 and TRBJ2-7; D uncertain. Germline CDR1 is LGHNA and CDR2 is YSLEER. V dropped 1 base and J dropped 0 bases, with 13 bases sitting between them. The CDR3 covers 16 residues. CDR3 protein: CASSQAFPDSSYEQYF. The CDR3 DNA reads as TGCGCCAGCAGCCAAGCTTTTCCAGATAGCTCCTACGAGCAGTACTTC.

The sample holds many counts of this clonotype. The chain has TRBV9 and TRBJ2-7; 7 bases are shared with TRBD1. The germline V gene has CDR1 SGDLS and CDR2 YYNGEE. CDR3 length: 15 residues. V gave up 0 bases and J gave up 4 bases; unmatched junction bases: 7. CDR3 sequence reads: CASSVGRDSLYEQYF. DNA of the CDR3: TGTGCCAGCAGCGTAGGAAGGGACAGCCTATACGAGCAGTACTTC.

This clonotype came up a few times. The genes are TRBV5-1 and TRBJ1-2, with D possibly matching TRBD1 (6 bases). The CDR3 contains 14 residues. Germline V gene lookup returns CDR1 SGHRS and CDR2 YFSETQ. V was trimmed by 4 bases and J by 4 bases, leaving 14 bases between them. The CDR3 loop is CASSAPQGAYGYTF. The CDR3 DNA is TGCGCCAGCAGCGCCCCACAGGGTGCCTATGGCTACACCTTC.

The J gene is TRBJ2-7, the V gene TRBV29-1; D might be TRBD1 or TRBD2, each matching 5 bases. The V and J ends lost 1 base and 6 bases respectively, with 16 bases between them. This CDR3 is built from 14 residues. CDR1 and CDR2 (germline): SQVTM, ANQGSEA. The CDR3 protein is CSVEGDRGVGEQYF. The CDR3, as DNA: TGCAGCGTTGAAGGTGATAGGGGAGTGGGCGAGCAGTACTTC.

The sample holds many counts of this clonotype. This chain uses TRBV5-1 with TRBJ1-2; perhaps TRBD1 as D (6 bases). Between the trimmed V and J ends, which lost 6 bases and 2 bases, there was a span of 14 bases. CDR3 length: 14 amino acids. Germline V lookup: CDR1 SGHRS, CDR2 YFSETQ. The CDR3 region has the DNA TGCGCCAGCAAACTCTGGACAGCCAACTATGGCTACACCTTC. The encoded protein is CASKLWTANYGYTF.